The clone carrying this T cell receptor (beta chain) was observed many times. Those enrolled, adults aged 18 to 89 years, came from some 23 US areas. Using immunoSEQ multiplex PCR, the repertoire was profiled, and TCRdb retains in-frame clones only, with some absent. The sample yields about 210,000 clones, 81% seen once. CDR3 length: 15 residues. V was pared by 4 bases and J by 2 bases, with 15 bases between. Germline loops: CDR1 MGHRA, CDR2 YSYEKL. The entry originates in a study of blood T cell repertoires in COVID-19. Sequenced material: PBMCs or T cells enriched from blood (not recorded which). The V and J genes are TRBV4-1 and TRBJ2-7; D might be TRBD2 (5 bases). The receptor was isolated from a man aged 35 to 55 who had recovered from COVID-19. DNA for the CDR3: TGCGCCAGCAGCCCTGCGGCGGAGGCCCCCTACGAGCAGTACTTC. Translation gives CASSPAAEAPYEQYF.